Each of the 16 T cell receptor beta chains below was sequenced from the same sample in a study of neurological immune-mediated disorders. Time point specified: longitudinal time-point 2. TCRdb reprocessed the 5' RACE reads with MiXCR, giving one entry per CDR3 protein. The sample lists 70,000 to 95,000 distinct CDR3 sequences; less than 15% were seen once. The sample taken for sequencing was PBMCs. The receptors were sampled from a female donor with HTLV-1-associated myelopathy (HAM/TSP).

Many counts were recorded for this clonotype. This chain connects TRBV27 to TRBJ1-6; 7 bases are shared with TRBD1. The CDR3 loop spans 14 amino acids. Trimming took 6 bases from V and 5 from J; bases not matched to a gene: 4. Germline CDR1 and CDR2: MNHEY and SMNVEV (reference sequence). The CDR3 region is CASRPGQHNSPLHF. CDR3 in DNA: TGTGCCAGCAGGCCGGGACAGCATAATTCACCCCTCCACTTT.

This clonotype was seen at least ten times. The V call is TRBV5-1, the J call TRBJ2-7; D gene ambiguous. With 1 base removed from V and 3 bases from J, the gap between germline ends came to 14 bases. The V gene's germline CDR1 is SGHRS and CDR2 YFSETQ. This CDR3 has 15 amino acids. DNA for the CDR3: TGCGCCAGCAGCTTGAAAGGCGACAAGAACTACGAGCAGTACTTC. Amino acid sequence: CASSLKGDKNYEQYF.

This clonotype has ten or more counts. This chain connects TRBV25-1 to TRBJ2-7; weak D call: TRBD1 (5 bases). The V gene lost 1 base and the J gene lost 0 bases, with 7 bases spanning the gap. Per the germline V gene, CDR1 is MGHDK and CDR2 is SYGVNS. CDR3 length: 14 amino acids. CDR3 sequence (DNA): TGTGCCAGCAGTGAATCAGGGATCTCCTACGAGCAGTACTTC. Protein sequence: CASSESGISYEQYF.

At least ten counts were recorded for this clonotype. The J gene is TRBJ2-2, the V gene TRBV12-3 or TRBV12-4, with D tentatively TRBD1 (6 bases). The CDR3 is made up of 15 amino acids. V shed 6 bases and J shed 4 bases, with 15 bases lying between them. In DNA form, the CDR3 reads TGTGCCAGCAGAGATGAGGGGGAGAGCACCGGGGAGCTGTTTTTT. It is translated as CASRDEGESTGELFF.

Ten or more counts support this clonotype. This sequence joins TRBV5-1 and TRBJ2-1; D may be TRBD2 (5 bases). Germline-derived CDR1 and CDR2 are SGHRS and YFSETQ. This CDR3 has 16 residues. Trimming cost V 6 bases and J 3 bases, with 19 bases left between them. For the CDR3, the DNA is TGCGCCAGCAACCAAGGAAGTTTGGGGAGCTACAATGAGCAGTTCTTC. Its protein is CASNQGSLGSYNEQFF.

This clonotype was counted many times. The chain joins TRBV4-1 to TRBJ2-2, with TRBD1 identical over 7 bases. Germline values: CDR1 MGHRA, CDR2 YSYEKL. The CDR3 has 16 residues. With 5 bases clipped from V and 4 bases from J, the junction kept 10 bases outside the gene matches. CDR3 in DNA: TGCGCCAGCAGCGAACGGGACAGAAGGATCACCGGGGAGCTGTTTTTT. It encodes CASSERDRRITGELFF.

This clonotype was detected ten times or more. The genes are TRBV4-1 and TRBJ2-2; D may match TRBD1 or TRBD2 (5 bases each). The germline V and J ends were trimmed by 1 base and 6 bases, with 9 bases remaining between them. The CDR3 length is 14 residues. Per germline, CDR1 MGHRA and CDR2 YSYEKL. The CDR3 loop is CASSQGMGPGELFF. CDR3 bases: TGCGCCAGCAGCCAAGGAATGGGACCCGGGGAGCTGTTTTTT.

The sample holds many counts of this clonotype. V usage is TRBV29-1 and J usage is TRBJ1-1; 7 nucleotides align to TRBD1. The V segment lost 2 bases and the J segment 3 bases; nucleotides outside the gene matches: 9. This CDR3 has 15 amino acids. Germline CDR1 SQVTM, CDR2 ANQGSEA. DNA for the CDR3: TGCAGCGTTGAAACCCTAGGCAGGGGGGACACTGAAGCTTTCTTT. Residues: CSVETLGRGDTEAFF.

This clonotype was seen repeatedly, ten times or more. The chain is built from TRBV12-3 or TRBV12-4 and TRBJ2-1; TRBD2 matches at 11 bases. Trimming at V came to 6 bases and at J to 0 bases, leaving 4 bases not matched to a gene. This CDR3 is 16 amino acids long. The CDR3 region is CASRSLAGASYNEQFF. CDR3 sequence (DNA): TGTGCCAGCAGATCACTAGCGGGGGCCTCCTACAATGAGCAGTTCTTC.

This clonotype was detected many times. The chain joins TRBV9 to TRBJ2-7; D could derive from TRBD1 or TRBD2 (5 bases each). The CDR3 covers 15 residues. V shed 0 bases and J shed 2 bases, with 12 bases lying between them. Germline loops: CDR1 SGDLS, CDR2 YYNGEE. For the CDR3, the DNA is TGTGCCAGCAGCGTAGGGGGAGCGGACACCTACGAGCAGTACTTC. Its translation: CASSVGGADTYEQYF.

This clonotype was counted many times. The chain recombines TRBV7-2 with TRBJ1-4; 7 bases match TRBD1. The CDR3 contains 17 residues. The germline V gene has CDR1 SGHTA and CDR2 FQGNSA. Trimming removed 5 bases from V and 1 base from J; junction bases left unmatched: 10. In DNA form, the CDR3 reads TGTGCCAGCAGCCGAAACAGGGGCGGTGGAACTAATGAAAAACTGTTTTTT. As protein: CASSRNRGGGTNEKLFF.

The sample holds many counts of this clonotype. The CDR3: CSARVLGGLVGYNEQFF. CDR3 nucleotides: TGCAGTGCTAGAGTTCTAGGGGGGCTGGTTGGGTACAATGAGCAGTTCTTC. This chain connects TRBV20-1 to TRBJ2-1; TRBD1 or TRBD2 may be the D gene (6 bases each). CDR3 length: 17 amino acids. V was pared by 1 base and J by 4 bases, with 20 bases between. The germline gives CDR1 DFQATT, CDR2 SNEGSKA (reference sequence).

This clonotype has ten or more counts. V is TRBV3-1 and J is TRBJ1-3, with TRBD1 matching over 10 bases. There are 19 residues in the CDR3. CDR1 is LGHDT, CDR2 YNNKEL, per germline (reference sequence). With 4 bases clipped from V and 2 bases from J, the junction kept 14 bases outside the gene matches. CDR3 sequence: CASSPMAAVGTGAGNTIYF. For the CDR3, the DNA is TGTGCCAGCAGCCCCATGGCGGCAGTCGGGACAGGGGCTGGAAACACCATATATTTT.

In the case of this clonotype: A single base separates this from a much larger clone, so it may be a read error. This chain connects TRBV7-9 to TRBJ1-3; 8 nucleotides align to TRBD1. Trimming cost V 9 bases and J 2 bases; bases outside gene matches: 12. CDR3 length equals 16 residues. Germline V gives CDR1 SEHNR, CDR2 FQNEAQ (reference sequence). CDR3 bases: TGTGCCAGAAGCCCCCAGACAGGGGTTGCTGGAAACACCATATATTTT. It translates to CARSPQTGVAGNTIYF.

This clonotype appeared many times. The chain recombines TRBV5-1 with TRBJ2-7, with 7 bases identical to TRBD1. The V segment lost 4 bases and the J segment 6 bases; nucleotides outside the gene matches: 7. The CDR3 contains 13 residues. Per the germline V gene, CDR1 is SGHRS and CDR2 is YFSETQ. CDR3 residues: CASSPTGPREQYF. CDR3 nucleotides: TGCGCCAGCAGCCCGACAGGGCCCCGCGAGCAGTACTTC.

This clonotype occurred many times. This rearrangement joins TRBV7-2 to TRBJ2-3, with 11 bases lining up with TRBD2. V lost 3 bases and J lost 8; bases outside the gene matches: 10. CDR1 and CDR2 from the germline V gene are SGHTA and FQGNSA. The CDR3 sequence is 16 residues long. This chain's CDR3 is CASSFAVRLAGSTQYF. Written as DNA, the CDR3 is TGTGCCAGCAGCTTTGCGGTTCGACTAGCGGGGTCTACGCAGTATTTT. Combining the CDR3 with reference TRBV7-2 and TRBJ2-3 gives the whole variable domain GAGVSQSPSNKVTEKGKDVELRCDPISGHTALYWYRQSLGQGLEFLIYFQGNSAPDKSGLPSDRFSAERTGGSVSTLTIQRTQQEDSAVYLCASSFAVRLAGSTQYFGPGTRLTVL.